A single sample is the source of the 23 T cell receptor beta chains below, sequenced in a study of cytomegalovirus exposure and HLA in healthy donors. Clones were read by immunoSEQ multiplex PCR, and TCRdb kept only the in-frame ones, dropping some. The data contain fewer than 120,000 clones, 88% of them seen just once; the ten biggest clones take up approximately 1.5%. Sequenced input: PBMCs. These receptors were collected from a woman aged 25 to 39 in good health and CMV-seropositive.

In DNA, the CDR3 is TGTGCCAGCAGTAAGACTAGCGGGATTCCGGGGGCCAATGAGCAGTTCTTC. Protein product: CASSKTSGIPGANEQFF. The chain has TRBV7-2 and TRBJ2-1, with 11 bases that match TRBD2. The CDR3 loop spans 17 amino acids. Germline CDR1 is SGHTA and CDR2 is FQGNSA. Trimming cost V 6 bases and J 6 bases; bases outside gene matches: 13.

The genes are TRBV10-3 and TRBJ2-1; TRBD2 aligns across 13 bases. Losses at the gene ends were 5 bases for V and 6 bases for J; bases not matched to a gene: 13. This CDR3 is built from 18 residues. Per the germline V gene, CDR1 is ENHRY and CDR2 is SYGVKD. CDR3 residues: CAISRMSGGTSGINEQFF. CDR3 in DNA: TGTGCCATCAGTCGCATGTCTGGGGGGACTAGCGGGATCAATGAGCAGTTCTTC.

V is TRBV27 and J is TRBJ1-1; tentatively, D is TRBD1 (5 bases). Germline CDR1 and CDR2: MNHEY and SMNVEV (reference sequence). With 6 bases removed from V and 7 bases from J, the gap between germline ends came to 18 bases. The CDR3 length is 14 residues. CDR3 sequence reads: CASSSLTGGDEAFF. The CDR3 bases are TGTGCCAGCAGCTCACTTACAGGTGGGGATGAAGCTTTCTTT.

The count of this clone is one. V gene TRBV5-6 combines with J gene TRBJ2-2, with no clear D. The CDR3 has 14 amino acids. CDR1 is SGHDT, CDR2 YYEEEE, per germline. V was trimmed by 1 base and J by 5 bases, leaving 9 bases between them. The CDR3 sequence is CASSLKQKTGELFF. The DNA of the CDR3 is TGTGCCAGCAGCTTGAAGCAAAAAACCGGGGAGCTGTTTTTT. The entire variable domain, with the rest obtained from reference TRBV5-6 and TRBJ2-2, is as follows: DAGVTQSPTHLIKTRGQQVTLRCSPKSGHDTVSWYQQALGQGPQFIFQYYEEEERQRGNFPDRFSGHQFPNYSSELNVNALLLGDSALYLCASSLKQKTGELFFGEGSRLTVL.

The rearrangement joins TRBV11-2 to TRBJ2-4, with 9 bases that match TRBD1. This CDR3 is built from 14 residues. CDR1 and CDR2 from the germline V gene are SGHAT and FQNNGV. J lost 5 bases, V lost 3 bases, and 2 bases had no gene match. CDR3 protein: CASSLGQGENIQYF. CDR3 in DNA: TGTGCCAGCAGCTTGGGACAGGGTGAAAACATTCAGTACTTC.

The rearrangement uses TRBV10-1 and TRBJ2-1, with 8 bases identical to TRBD2. V gave up 7 bases and J gave up 0 bases; unmatched junction bases: 11. The CDR3 is 17 residues long. Germline V CDR1 and CDR2: WNHNN, SYGVQD (reference sequence). CDR3 sequence: CASTHFTSGPSYNEQFF. The CDR3 bases are TGCGCCAGCACGCATTTCACTAGCGGTCCCTCCTACAATGAGCAGTTCTTC.

The chain recombines TRBV18 with TRBJ2-1; D might be TRBD2 (6 bases). V shed 5 bases and J shed 7 bases, with 18 bases lying between them. CDR1 is KGHSH, CDR2 LQKENI, per germline. The CDR3 consists of 15 residues. DNA of the CDR3: TGTGCCAGCTCAGAGTTGTGGGAGGTCGGGAATGAGCAGTTCTTC. Its protein is CASSELWEVGNEQFF.

The J gene is TRBJ2-7, the V gene TRBV7-2, with TRBD2 as a possible D gene (6 bases). The CDR3 contains 13 residues. The ends were cut back, 0 bases at V and 6 bases at J, with 9 bases in the middle. Germline CDR1 and CDR2: SGHTA and FQGNSA. The CDR3 loop is CASSLAFGSEQYF. The CDR3 DNA reads TGTGCCAGCAGCTTAGCCTTCGGGAGCGAGCAGTACTTC.

The rearrangement joins TRBV30 to TRBJ1-1; possible D gene TRBD1, 5 bases. Trimming pared 6 bases from V and 11 bases from J, leaving 19 bases between. The CDR3 runs to 12 residues. From germline, CDR1 is GTSNPN and CDR2 SVGIG (reference sequence). The CDR3 bases are TGTGCCTGTAGAACAGGAGACTTTGAGGCTTTCTTT. Its translation: CACRTGDFEAFF.

The chain couples TRBV6-6 to TRBJ1-2; 7 nucleotides match TRBD1. Germline CDR1 is MNHNY and CDR2 is SVGAGI (reference sequence). With 2 bases clipped from V and 7 bases from J, the junction kept 7 bases outside the gene matches. This CDR3 has 14 amino acids. CDR3 in amino acids: CASSYDRTGSGYTF. The DNA of the CDR3 is TGTGCCAGCAGTTACGATCGGACAGGCTCTGGCTACACCTTC.

This rearrangement joins TRBV30 to TRBJ1-1; no clear D. The CDR3 is 12 amino acids. Trimming shortened V by 3 bases and J by 4 bases, and 9 bases separated the two germline ends. Looked up from germline, CDR1 is GTSNPN and CDR2 is SVGIG (reference sequence). CDR3 nucleotide sequence: TGTGCCTGGAGACAGTTACTCACTGAAGCTTTCTTT. Translation: CAWRQLLTEAFF. Filled out from reference TRBV30 and TRBJ1-1, the complete variable domain reads SQTIHQWPATLVQPVGSPLSLECTVEGTSNPNLYWYRQAAGRGLQLLFYSVGIGQISSEVPQNLSASRPQDRQFILSSKKLLLSDSGFYLCAWRQLLTEAFFGQGTRLTVV.

V is TRBV7-8 and J is TRBJ1-2; 7 positions agree with TRBD1. Germline V gene sequence: CDR1 SGHVS, CDR2 FQNEAQ. Trimming at V came to 2 bases and at J to 4 bases, leaving 7 bases not matched to a gene. This CDR3 region has 15 residues. The CDR3 spells CASSLHRGRSYGYTF. The CDR3 bases are TGTGCCAGCAGCTTACACAGGGGAAGGAGCTATGGCTACACCTTC.

CDR3 in DNA: TGTGCCAGCAGCTTACATGGGGCAGATGGCTACACCTTC. Residues: CASSLHGADGYTF. The J gene is TRBJ1-2, the V gene TRBV7-9; D is possibly TRBD1 (5 bases). V lost 2 bases, J lost 6 bases, and 10 bases lay in between. Germline-derived CDR1 and CDR2 are SEHNR and FQNEAQ (reference sequence). The CDR3 has 13 amino acids.

This sequence joins TRBV19 and TRBJ2-1; TRBD2 matches at 13 bases. The trim removed 4 bases at V and 0 bases at J, leaving 12 bases unmatched. CDR3 length equals 20 residues. From germline, CDR1 is LNHDA and CDR2 SQIVND (reference sequence). CDR3 loop: CASSRVLAGGLSISYNEQFF. The CDR3 region has the DNA TGTGCCAGTAGTAGAGTACTAGCGGGAGGGCTGTCCATCTCCTACAATGAGCAGTTCTTC.

The rearrangement joins TRBV4-2 to TRBJ2-1; 15 nucleotides match TRBD2. Germline V gene data show CDR1 as LGHNA and CDR2 as YNFKEQ. This CDR3 contains 21 residues. The J segment lost 2 bases and the V segment lost 4 bases, leaving 15 bases of the junction unmatched. CDR3 residues: CASSRVGLAGGESSAYNEQFF. The CDR3 coding sequence is TGTGCCAGCAGCCGAGTGGGACTAGCGGGAGGAGAGAGTAGCGCCTACAATGAGCAGTTCTTC.

V gene TRBV20-1 combines with J gene TRBJ1-4, with D hard to call. The CDR3 covers 11 residues. Trimming took 3 bases from V and 8 from J, leaving 7 bases between them. Germline loops: CDR1 DFQATT, CDR2 SNEGSKA (reference sequence). The CDR3 is CSASGGEKLFF. The CDR3 DNA reads as TGCAGTGCTAGCGGCGGCGAAAAACTGTTTTTT.

The CDR3 DNA reads TGTGCCAGCAGCTTAGAAAGTGCGGGAGGGTCCTACGAGCAGTACTTC. It is translated as CASSLESAGGSYEQYF. This sequence joins TRBV7-6 and TRBJ2-7; 9 nucleotides align to TRBD2. The trim removed 1 base at V and 1 base at J, leaving 5 bases unmatched. CDR3 size: 16 residues. Germline assignment: CDR1 SGHVS and CDR2 FNYEAQ.

The rearrangement joins TRBV28 to TRBJ1-1; 9 bases agree with TRBD1. The CDR3 runs to 16 residues. The germline V gene has CDR1 MDHEN and CDR2 SYDVKM. J lost 3 bases, V lost 5 bases, and 10 bases had no gene match. The CDR3 spells CASSPLTGGGYTEAFF. CDR3 nucleotides: TGTGCCAGCAGTCCGCTAACAGGGGGCGGGTACACTGAAGCTTTCTTT.

The gene calls are TRBV5-4 and TRBJ2-1; 12 bases align to TRBD2. The CDR3 totals 15 residues. Per germline, CDR1 SGHNT and CDR2 YYREEE (reference sequence). The V and J ends lost 4 bases and 5 bases, in that order; junction bases with no gene match: 4. CDR3 in amino acids: CASSVGLAGNNEQFF. DNA of the CDR3: TGTGCCAGCAGCGTGGGACTAGCGGGCAACAATGAGCAGTTCTTC.

This clone is a singleton in its sample. The CDR3 here is CASINTGERAGELFF. CDR3 DNA: TGTGCCAGCATCAACACAGGGGAACGTGCCGGGGAGCTGTTTTTT. This rearrangement joins TRBV2 to TRBJ2-2; 7 nucleotides match TRBD1. The CDR3 totals 15 residues. J was trimmed by 6 bases and V by 7 bases; bases with no gene match: 11. The germline V gene has CDR1 SNHLY and CDR2 FYNNEI.

V is TRBV5-4 and J is TRBJ1-2, with TRBD1 identical over 9 bases. This CDR3 is 13 amino acids long. J was trimmed by 5 bases and V by 5 bases; bases with no gene match: 4. Germline values: CDR1 SGHNT, CDR2 YYREEE (reference sequence). In nucleotides, the CDR3 is TGTGCCAGCAGACCCGACAGGGGGTATGGCTACACCTTC. It yields the protein CASRPDRGYGYTF. The full variable domain, rest sourced from reference TRBV5-4 and TRBJ1-2, is ETGVTQSPTHLIKTRGQQVTLRCSSQSGHNTVSWYQQALGQGPQFIFQYYREEENGRGNFPPRFSGLQFPNYSSELNVNALELDDSALYLCASRPDRGYGYTFGSGTRLTVV.

The chain employs TRBV19 and TRBJ2-5; TRBD1 matches 9 bases. J gave up 4 bases and V 5 bases, and 2 bases lay outside the gene matches. This CDR3 spans 13 amino acids. CDR1 and CDR2 from the germline V gene are LNHDA and SQIVND (reference sequence). In nucleotides, the CDR3 is TGTGCCAGTAGTCACAGGGGGCGAGAGACCCAGTACTTC. This translates into CASSHRGRETQYF.

The chain combines TRBV2 with TRBJ2-5; 16 positions agree with TRBD2. This CDR3 comprises 15 residues. Germline loops: CDR1 SNHLY, CDR2 FYNNEI. The J segment lost 4 bases and the V segment lost 6 bases, leaving 2 bases of the junction unmatched. This CDR3 reads CASRGTSGGGETQYF. The CDR3 DNA is TGTGCCAGCAGAGGGACTAGCGGGGGGGGAGAGACCCAGTACTTC.